Below, one TCR beta chain is given with its context. Here immunoSEQ multiplex PCR was the method, and the copy in TCRdb shows in-frame clones only, minus some. The sample has roughly 60,000 clones, roughly 89% seen once; the top ten hold about 9.4%. The record originates from a study of PD-1 blockade in classical Hodgkin lymphoma. Trimming took 10 bases from V and 5 from J; bases not matched to a gene: 7. Germline V gives CDR1 MNHEY, CDR2 SMNVEV (reference sequence). This CDR3 contains 12 residues. Time point indicated: cycle 4 day 1 (C4D1), after six to seven weeks of nivolumab. Each patient experienced a relapse that followed autologous stem cell transplantation, and brentuximab vedotin exposure varied.

The sequence was obtained from a human donor with classical Hodgkin lymphoma. The V gene is TRBV27, the J gene TRBJ1-2, with 7 positions matching TRBD1. The material was peripheral blood mononuclear cells (PBMCs), obtained before the fourth cycle of nivolumab. The CDR3 loop reads CATGTGEYGYTF. CDR3 nucleotides: TGTGCCACCGGAACAGGGGAGTATGGCTACACCTTC.